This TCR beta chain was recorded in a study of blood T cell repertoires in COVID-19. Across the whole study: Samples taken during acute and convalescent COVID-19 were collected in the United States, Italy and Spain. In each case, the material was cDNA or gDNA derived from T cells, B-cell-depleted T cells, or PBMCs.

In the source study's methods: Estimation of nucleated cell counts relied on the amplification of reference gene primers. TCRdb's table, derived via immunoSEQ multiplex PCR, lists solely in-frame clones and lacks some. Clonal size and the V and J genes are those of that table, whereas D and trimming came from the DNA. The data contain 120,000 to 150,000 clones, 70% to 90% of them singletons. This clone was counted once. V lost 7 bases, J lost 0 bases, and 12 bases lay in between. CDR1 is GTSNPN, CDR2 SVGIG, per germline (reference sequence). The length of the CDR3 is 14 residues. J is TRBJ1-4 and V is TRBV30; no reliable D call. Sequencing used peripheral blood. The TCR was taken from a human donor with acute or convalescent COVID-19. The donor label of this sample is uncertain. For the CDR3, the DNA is TGTGCCTTGGACGGAGGCACAACTAATGAAAAACTGTTTTTT. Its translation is CALDGGTTNEKLFF.